This TCR beta chain was captured by sequencing in a study of blood T cell repertoires in COVID-19. Assay: immunoSEQ multiplex PCR; the TCRdb copy retains only in-frame clones and omits some. The data contain roughly 340,000 clones, approximately 87% of them singletons. The specimen was peripheral blood. The receptor was isolated from a woman between 45 and 60 years old with COVID-19, enrolled during active disease.

The CDR3 nucleotides read TGTGCCAGTACCCACCAAGGAGCTAACTATGGCTACACCTTC. It translates to CASTHQGANYGYTF. The chain uses TRBV19 and TRBJ1-2; D unresolved. The ends were cut back, 7 bases at V and 0 bases at J, with 12 bases in the middle. The length of the CDR3 is 14 residues. Germline V gene sequence: CDR1 LNHDA, CDR2 SQIVND (reference sequence). Based on the CDR3 plus reference TRBV19 and TRBJ1-2, the full variable domain is DGGITQSPKYLFRKEGQNVTLSCEQNLNHDAMYWYRQDPGQGLRLIYYSQIVNDFQKGDIAEGYSVSREKKESFPLTVTSAQKNPTAFYLCASTHQGANYGYTFGSGTRLTVV.